Listed below are T cell receptor beta chains from one sample, sequenced in a study of early T cells in non-severe SARS-CoV-2 infection. TCRdb ran MiXCR on the 5' RACE reads and lists one entry per CDR3 protein. The sample consists of roughly 50,000 distinct CDR3 sequences, under 8.5% of them appearing once. Sequencing input: whole blood. These receptors were taken from an adult who was a healthcare worker with PCR-confirmed SARS-CoV-2 infection or an uninfected control (not recorded which). Both conserved end residues are part of each CDR3. The D gene is left open where the match is weak. Clone size is stated in some rows and not others, as once, few, many or a class when expanded.

J | V | D | size | CDR3 | DNA
TRBJ1-5 | TRBV29-1 | - | many | CSVVFDSRNQPQHF | TGCAGCGTTGTCTTTGACAGCCGCAATCAGCCCCAGCATTTT
TRBJ2-5 | TRBV28 | TRBD1 | - | CASSPAGGLGETQYF | TGTGCCAGCAGTCCCGCAGGGGGCTTGGGAGAGACCCAGTACTTC
TRBJ2-1 | TRBV7-2 | - | few | CASAELGDSYNEQFF | TGTGCCAGCGCTGAACTGGGAGATTCCTACAATGAGCAGTTCTTC
TRBJ2-1 | TRBV28 | - | - | CASEPPGYNEQFF | TGTGCCAGCGAGCCCCCAGGGTACAATGAGCAGTTCTTC
TRBJ2-1 | TRBV27 | - | - | CASSHWDNEQFF | TGTGCCAGCAGCCACTGGGACAATGAGCAGTTCTTC
TRBJ2-1 | TRBV3-1 | TRBD1 | - | CASSPRGAWTGEGNEQFF | TGTGCCAGCAGCCCTCGGGGGGCGTGGACAGGGGAGGGCAATGAGCAGTTCTTC
TRBJ1-6 | TRBV6-1 | - | few | CASSERGSPLHF | TGTGCCAGCAGTGAAAGGGGTTCACCCCTCCACTTT
TRBJ2-1 | TRBV10-3 | - | - | CAISEDGGSYNEQFF | TGTGCCATCAGTGAGGACGGCGGCTCCTACAATGAGCAGTTCTTC
TRBJ2-7 | TRBV2 | - | - | CASTVDSHEQYF | TGTGCCAGCACGGTGGACTCCCACGAGCAGTACTTC
TRBJ2-2 | TRBV2 | TRBD2 | many | CASSPSGRRTGELFF | TGTGCCAGCAGTCCTAGCGGGAGAAGAACCGGGGAGCTGTTTTTT
TRBJ2-7 | TRBV5-4 | TRBD1 | many | CASSLTGTGPSEQYF | TGTGCCAGCAGCCTGACGGGGACAGGGCCCTCCGAGCAGTACTTC
TRBJ2-3 | TRBV5-1 | - | few | CASSLSPTSTDTQYF | TGCGCCAGCAGCTTGTCCCCCACCAGCACAGATACGCAGTATTTT
TRBJ2-3 | TRBV11-1 | TRBD2 | - | CASSRQYSGLAADTQYF | TGTGCCAGCAGCAGACAGTATTCGGGACTAGCGGCGGATACGCAGTATTTT
TRBJ2-3 | TRBV20-1 | - | - | CSASIGQLTDTQYF | TGCAGTGCTAGTATAGGGCAGCTCACAGATACGCAGTATTTT
TRBJ1-1 | TRBV3-1 | - | - | CASSQGAGNTEAFF | TGTGCCAGCAGCCAAGGAGCCGGAAACACTGAAGCTTTCTTT
TRBJ2-1 | TRBV2 | - | many | CASSADNEQFF | TGTGCCAGCAGTGCAGACAATGAGCAGTTCTTC
TRBJ1-5 | TRBV12-5 | - | many | CASGLVLVGGSNQPQHF | TGTGCTAGTGGTTTGGTACTCGTTGGCGGGAGCAATCAGCCCCAGCATTTT
TRBJ1-1 | TRBV6-2/TRBV6-3 | - | few | CASSYSRFSDAFF | TGTGCCAGCAGTTACTCCAGGTTTTCGGATGCTTTCTTT
TRBJ2-3 | TRBV5-1 | - | few | CASSLAKTPSGDTQYF | TGCGCCAGCAGCCTGGCCAAGACTCCATCAGGAGATACGCAGTATTTT
TRBJ2-1 | TRBV29-1 | - | many | CSVDGPQGLNEQFF | TGCAGCGTTGATGGCCCTCAGGGCCTCAATGAGCAGTTCTTC
TRBJ1-1 | TRBV12-3/TRBV12-4 | - | many | CASSLMAGEAFF | TGTGCCAGCAGTTTAATGGCAGGAGAAGCTTTCTTT
TRBJ2-3 | TRBV5-1 | - | - | CASREGSDTQYF | TGCGCCAGCAGGGAGGGATCGGATACGCAGTATTTT
TRBJ2-7 | TRBV27 | - | - | CASSLSAQGPYEQYF | TGTGCCAGCAGTTTATCGGCCCAGGGGCCCTACGAGCAGTACTTC
TRBJ2-1 | TRBV4-2 | TRBD2 | few | CASSQSGAPVEQFF | TGTGCCAGCAGCCAGAGCGGGGCCCCCGTAGAGCAGTTCTTC
TRBJ2-1 | TRBV7-9 | TRBD2 | - | CASSPSGRANNEQFF | TGTGCCAGCAGCCCGAGCGGGAGGGCTAACAATGAGCAGTTCTTC
TRBJ2-1 | TRBV27 | TRBD2 | few | CASSAASGSSYNEQFF | TGTGCCAGCAGTGCGGCTAGCGGGAGTAGCTACAATGAGCAGTTCTTC
TRBJ2-1 | TRBV4-2 | TRBD1 | many | CASSQEARGHNEQFF | TGTGCCAGCAGCCAAGAGGCTAGGGGGCACAATGAGCAGTTCTTC
TRBJ2-5 | TRBV3-1 | - | few | CASTMTGVQETQYF | TGTGCCAGCACCATGACAGGCGTTCAAGAGACCCAGTACTTC
TRBJ2-5 | TRBV7-9 | - | few | CASSLLGKETQYF | TGTGCCAGCAGCTTATTAGGGAAAGAGACCCAGTACTTC
TRBJ2-3 | TRBV10-1 | TRBD1 | - | CASRPGQGIDTQYF | TGCGCCAGCAGACCGGGACAGGGGATAGATACGCAGTATTTT
TRBJ2-6 | TRBV29-1 | - | many | CSVEDISSGANVLTF | TGCAGCGTTGAAGATATCAGCTCTGGGGCCAACGTCCTGACTTTC